Reported below is one T cell receptor beta chain. Its target is unknown. This record belongs to a study of immune cell composition in non-small cell lung cancer. For the study at large: Lung adenocarcinoma or squamous carcinoma made up most tumours. General observations from the study: In adenocarcinoma, maximal tumour-associated clone frequency tracked TIL tumour reactivity. Tumour TCR-beta clonality was not significantly tied to smoking pack-years.

Some clones are missing from TCRdb's copy, which holds only in-frame ones; the method was immunoSEQ multiplex PCR. The sample contains roughly 3,000 clones, about 82% of which appear only once. Genomic DNA came from frozen unsorted single-cell suspensions. Trimming shortened V by 1 base and J by 0 bases, and 18 bases separated the two germline ends. The CDR3 has 17 residues. Germline CDR1 is GTSNPN and CDR2 is SVGIG (reference sequence). The sequenced sample was lung tumor tissue. The origin of this receptor is a human donor with non-small cell lung cancer. This chain uses TRBV30 with TRBJ1-2, with D unresolved. CDR3 sequence (DNA): TGTGCCTGGAGTGACGCCGAGTTGGGCCCAGCTAACTATGGCTACACCTTC. Protein sequence: CAWSDAELGPANYGYTF.